This T cell receptor beta chain was documented in a study of PD-L1 blockade in urothelial cancer. Overall study context: Male sex and bladder-origin urothelial cancer were recorded for twenty-five of 29 patients. The researchers analyzed blood 3 weeks (second dose) and 6 weeks after treatment start.

Time point given: peripheral blood 6 weeks after treatment start. Enrolled patients showed locally advanced or metastatic urothelial carcinoma. For each patient, 1 to 8 samples were obtained, pretreatment and on-treatment. This clone was seen more than once but under ten times. Measured with immunoSEQ multiplex PCR; TCRdb has only the in-frame clones, and not every one. Of 120,000 or so clones listed, about 83% are singletons. The CDR3 runs to 15 residues. Trimming removed 3 bases from V and 4 bases from J; junction bases left unmatched: 8. Germline CDR1 is LGHNA and CDR2 is YNFKEQ. The chain employs TRBV4-2 and TRBJ2-7, with 8 nucleotides matching TRBD2. The source of this sequence is a man between 50 and 59 years old with urothelial cancer. The material sequenced was PBMCs, taken around atezolizumab (anti-PD-L1) treatment. CDR3 amino acids: CASSQSGAGEYEQYF. The CDR3 DNA reads TGTGCCAGCAGCCAGTCTGGAGCGGGAGAATACGAGCAGTACTTC.